The 30 T cell receptor beta chains reported below all come from one sample, sequenced in a study of identical twins. Via MiXCR, TCRdb re-called the 5' RACE reads, giving one row per CDR3 protein. The sample has about 460,000 distinct CDR3 sequences, 14% seen once; the top ten hold about 0.52%. This sample also appeared in a second study, on yellow fever vaccine responses in identical twins.

Sequences were obtained from CD4+ T cells sorted from blood. These receptors all stem from a young woman in good health.

The gene calls are TRBV3-1 and TRBJ2-5; D is unresolved. From germline, CDR1 is LGHDT and CDR2 YNNKEL (reference sequence). V lost 0 bases to trimming and J lost 1 base, with 9 bases between them. This CDR3 spans 15 amino acids. This chain's CDR3 is CASSQDWQSQETQYF. CDR3 nucleotide sequence: TGTGCCAGCAGCCAAGATTGGCAGTCCCAAGAGACCCAGTACTTC.

The CDR3 nucleotides read TGCAGCGTTGAAGGAGATCCCAAAAACATTCAGTACTTC. Protein product: CSVEGDPKNIQYF. The chain couples TRBV29-1 to TRBJ2-4; no reliable D call. The ends were cut back, 1 base at V and 2 bases at J, with 6 bases in the middle. This CDR3 comprises 13 residues. Germline CDR1 reads SQVTM; CDR2 reads ANQGSEA.

This clonotype appeared many times. V gene TRBV12-3 or TRBV12-4 combines with J gene TRBJ1-1, with D unclear. The V end lost 0 bases, the J end lost 2 bases, and 7 bases lay between the germline ends. The CDR3 totals 14 residues. The chain's CDR3 is CASSLARLNTEAFF. The CDR3 bases are TGTGCCAGCAGTTTAGCGCGGTTAAACACTGAAGCTTTCTTT.

V usage is TRBV7-8 and J usage is TRBJ1-1; 9 bases agree with TRBD1. Germline assignment: CDR1 SGHVS and CDR2 FQNEAQ. This CDR3 has 16 amino acids. The J segment lost 3 bases and the V segment lost 5 bases, leaving 10 bases of the junction unmatched. CDR3 region: CASSIQGAYGHTEAFF. The CDR3, as DNA: TGTGCCAGCAGCATACAGGGGGCTTATGGCCACACTGAAGCTTTCTTT.

This clonotype has a count of ten or more. V is TRBV12-3 or TRBV12-4 and J is TRBJ2-5, with TRBD1 as a possible D gene (6 bases). Trimming shortened V by 4 bases and J by 9 bases, and 9 bases separated the two germline ends. The CDR3 extends over 11 amino acids. The CDR3 nucleotides are TGTGCCAGCAGTTCTCAGGGGTCCCAGTACTTC. Its protein is CASSSQGSQYF.

In this sample, this clonotype turned up a few times. The V call is TRBV19, the J call TRBJ2-3; no clear D. This CDR3 contains 11 residues. V shed 8 bases and J shed 4 bases, with 7 bases lying between them. Germline values: CDR1 LNHDA, CDR2 SQIVND (reference sequence). CDR3 sequence: CASYSPDTQYF. The CDR3 bases are TGTGCCAGTTACAGTCCAGATACGCAGTATTTT.

The J gene is TRBJ2-1, the V gene TRBV7-3; D may be TRBD2 (6 bases). Germline CDR1 reads SGHTA; CDR2 reads FQGTGA. V lost 3 bases, J lost 4 bases, and 13 bases lay in between. The length of the CDR3 is 15 residues. CDR3 protein: CASSFGGAGYNEQFF. The CDR3 bases are TGTGCCAGCAGCTTTGGTGGGGCGGGATACAATGAGCAGTTCTTC. Filled out from reference TRBV7-3 and TRBJ2-1, the complete variable domain reads GAGVSQTPSNKVTEKGKYVELRCDPISGHTALYWYRQSLGQGPEFLIYFQGTGAADDSGLPNDRFFAVRPEGSVSTLKIQRTERGDSAVYLCASSFGGAGYNEQFFGPGTRLTVL.

The chain couples TRBV11-3 to TRBJ2-7; D may be TRBD1 (6 bases). Trimming stripped 9 bases from V and 4 bases from J, with 19 bases between. Germline V gene data show CDR1 as SGHNT and CDR2 as YENEEA. The CDR3 spans 14 residues. CDR3 coding DNA: TGTGCCAGGCCAATACGGGACAACTCGTACGAGCAGTACTTC. Amino acids: CARPIRDNSYEQYF.

In this sample, this clonotype turned up a few times. The chain is built from TRBV6-1 and TRBJ2-5, with 8 bases fitting TRBD1. CDR1 is MNHNS and CDR2 is SASEGT in the germline V gene. CDR3 length equals 14 residues. The V segment lost 5 bases and the J segment 2 bases; nucleotides outside the gene matches: 4. Written as DNA, the CDR3 is TGTGCCAGCAGTCCTTGGGACAGGCAAGAGACCCAGTACTTC. It encodes CASSPWDRQETQYF.

There are a few counts of this clonotype. This chain's CDR3 is CASARNVGELFF. In DNA, the CDR3 is TGTGCCAGTGCCAGGAATGTCGGGGAGCTGTTTTTT. The chain carries TRBV27 and TRBJ2-2, with D uncertain. V gave up 9 bases and J gave up 7 bases, with 12 bases separating them. CDR3 length equals 12 residues. CDR1 and CDR2 from the germline V gene are MNHEY and SMNVEV (reference sequence).

This clonotype has at least ten counts. V gene TRBV12-3 or TRBV12-4 combines with J gene TRBJ1-1; D gene ambiguous. This CDR3 region has 13 residues. The V end lost 3 bases, the J end lost 0 bases, and 5 bases lay between the germline ends. In nucleotides, the CDR3 is TGTGCCAGCAGTTTTGCGGTGAACACTGAAGCTTTCTTT. This gives the protein CASSFAVNTEAFF.

The chain uses TRBV30 and TRBJ2-3; 8 bases map to TRBD2. Germline-derived CDR1 and CDR2 are GTSNPN and SVGIG (reference sequence). With 7 bases clipped from V and 4 bases from J, the junction kept 10 bases outside the gene matches. CDR3 length: 14 residues. The chain's CDR3 is CASSAGAYSDTQYF. In nucleotides, the CDR3 is TGTGCCTCCTCAGCGGGAGCCTATTCAGATACGCAGTATTTT.

This clonotype was counted once. The J gene is TRBJ2-7, the V gene TRBV4-2, with TRBD2 identical over 9 bases. Germline assignment: CDR1 LGHNA and CDR2 YNFKEQ. The CDR3 is 17 amino acids. Trimming cost V 0 bases and J 5 bases; bases outside gene matches: 11. The CDR3 nucleotides read TGTGCCAGCAGCCAAGAGCTTTGGGCGGGAGGGAAACACGAGCAGTACTTC. Residues: CASSQELWAGGKHEQYF.

This chain uses TRBV6-5 with TRBJ1-4; a weak D match, TRBD1 (5 bases). Trimming cost V 2 bases and J 4 bases, with 8 bases left between them. Looked up from germline, CDR1 is MNHEY and CDR2 is SVGAGI. This CDR3 comprises 14 residues. CDR3 nucleotides: TGTGCCAGCAGTTACAAGGGGCATAATGAAAAACTGTTTTTT. Translating it yields CASSYKGHNEKLFF.

V gene TRBV6-5 combines with J gene TRBJ2-2, with D perhaps TRBD2 (5 bases). The CDR3 runs 14 residues. Germline assignment: CDR1 MNHEY and CDR2 SVGAGI. The germline V and J ends were trimmed by 4 bases and 13 bases, with 19 bases remaining between them. The CDR3: CASSSRRAGDWLFF. The CDR3 DNA sequence: TGTGCCAGCAGTTCCCGACGGGCCGGGGATTGGCTGTTTTTT.

Only a few counts were recorded for this clonotype. V is TRBV18 and J is TRBJ2-7; TRBD1 is a possible D gene (6 bases). Germline values: CDR1 KGHSH, CDR2 LQKENI. Trimming removed 3 bases from V and 2 bases from J, with 11 bases in between. The CDR3 is 14 amino acids. The CDR3, as DNA: TGTGCCAGCTCACCGTTGGACAGCCCCTACGAGCAGTACTTC. Translation gives CASSPLDSPYEQYF.

This clonotype was counted between two and nine times. This rearrangement joins TRBV5-6 to TRBJ2-1; 9 bases map to TRBD2. CDR3 length equals 16 residues. Looked up from germline, CDR1 is SGHDT and CDR2 is YYEEEE. The trim removed 1 base at V and 7 bases at J, leaving 9 bases unmatched. The CDR3 here is CASSLTSGGGANEQFF. CDR3 nucleotides: TGTGCCAGCAGCTTGACTAGTGGCGGGGGGGCAAATGAGCAGTTCTTC.

This rearrangement joins TRBV3-1 to TRBJ1-5; D gene ambiguous. Deletions cut 0 bases from V and 1 base from J, with 7 bases between. The CDR3 contains 15 residues. Germline CDR1 and CDR2: LGHDT and YNNKEL (reference sequence). The CDR3: CASSQDGGSNQPQHF. The CDR3 DNA sequence: TGTGCCAGCAGCCAAGATGGCGGAAGCAATCAGCCCCAGCATTTT.

The chain joins TRBV6-2 or TRBV6-3 to TRBJ2-2; 10 nucleotides align to TRBD2. The CDR3 runs 14 residues. The V and J ends lost 6 bases and 4 bases, in that order; junction bases with no gene match: 2. The germline gives CDR1 MNHEY, CDR2 SVGEGT. CDR3 region: CASRWTSGTGELFF. In nucleotides, the CDR3 is TGTGCCAGCAGGTGGACTAGCGGCACCGGGGAGCTGTTTTTT.

The rearrangement uses TRBV15 and TRBJ2-1; 11 bases are shared with TRBD2. Germline loops: CDR1 LNHNV, CDR2 YYDKDF (reference sequence). The CDR3 spans 18 residues. J was trimmed by 4 bases and V by 5 bases; bases with no gene match: 13. As DNA, the CDR3 is TGTGCCACCAGCCCTGGCCCCGGGACTAGCGGCCCGTACAATGAGCAGTTCTTC. As protein: CATSPGPGTSGPYNEQFF.

This clonotype has only a few counts. The gene calls are TRBV20-1 and TRBJ2-3; D unclear. Trimming removed 0 bases at V and 4 bases at J, with 14 bases between. Germline lookup yields CDR1 DFQATT and CDR2 SNEGSKA (reference sequence). This CDR3 is 15 amino acids long. CDR3 amino acids: CSARDVLISADTQYF. Here the CDR3 DNA reads TGCAGTGCTAGAGATGTCCTTATTAGTGCAGATACGCAGTATTTT.

V gene TRBV7-9 combines with J gene TRBJ1-1; the D gene is possibly TRBD1 (5 bases). Per germline, CDR1 SEHNR and CDR2 FQNEAQ (reference sequence). The CDR3 extends over 16 amino acids. Trimming removed 6 bases at V and 5 bases at J, with 22 bases between. CDR3 coding DNA: TGTGCCAGCAGACTCCCAGCAGGGCGACGGTATACTGAAGCTTTCTTT. It specifies CASRLPAGRRYTEAFF.

The CDR3 is CSVEPPPRDGLEVSPLHF. CDR3 nucleotide sequence: TGCAGCGTTGAACCCCCCCCACGGGACGGCTTGGAAGTTTCTCCCCTCCACTTT. The chain combines TRBV29-1 with TRBJ1-6; a possible D gene is TRBD1 (5 bases). This CDR3 is 18 amino acids long. Between the trimmed V and J ends, which lost 2 bases and 13 bases, there was a span of 30 bases. Germline CDR1 and CDR2: SQVTM and ANQGSEA.

The chain is built from TRBV5-1 and TRBJ2-1, with 8 positions matching TRBD2. The trim removed 3 bases at V and 8 bases at J, leaving 10 bases unmatched. The CDR3 consists of 15 residues. Looked up from germline, CDR1 is SGHRS and CDR2 is YFSETQ. CDR3 in DNA: TGCGCCAGCAGCTACGGACCGGGGGGGCCGGATGAGCAGTTCTTC. Its protein is CASSYGPGGPDEQFF.

CDR3 coding DNA: TGTGCCAGCAGCTTGATAGCGGCAAAGGGTAATGAGCAGTTCTTC. It codes for CASSLIAAKGNEQFF. The genes are TRBV5-6 and TRBJ2-1, with D perhaps TRBD2 (6 bases). This CDR3 is built from 15 residues. CDR1 and CDR2 from the germline V gene are SGHDT and YYEEEE. The V end lost 1 base, the J end lost 7 bases, and 15 bases lay between the germline ends.

The rearrangement joins TRBV9 to TRBJ2-3; D remains ambiguous. The CDR3 length is 12 residues. The germline V gene encodes CDR1 SGDLS and CDR2 YYNGEE. With 2 bases removed from V and 5 bases from J, the gap between germline ends came to 6 bases. The CDR3 here is CASSVGLDTQYF. CDR3 DNA: TGTGCCAGCAGCGTTGGTTTAGATACGCAGTATTTT.

This clonotype has a single count. This chain uses TRBV6-1 with TRBJ1-6; unclear D gene. V lost 6 bases, J lost 5 bases, and 14 bases lay in between. There are 15 residues in the CDR3. Looked up from germline, CDR1 is MNHNS and CDR2 is SASEGT. CDR3 loop: CASRPGPSHNSPLHF. DNA of the CDR3: TGTGCCAGCAGACCCGGTCCGAGCCATAATTCACCCCTCCACTTT.

Only a few counts were recorded for this clonotype. The CDR3 loop reads CAWTGISRDTQYF. In nucleotides, the CDR3 is TGTGCCTGGACAGGGATTAGTAGGGATACGCAGTATTTT. The chain has TRBV30 and TRBJ2-3; TRBD1 might be the D (5 bases). The CDR3 is 13 residues long. Germline assignment: CDR1 GTSNPN and CDR2 SVGIG (reference sequence). Trimming cost V 4 bases and J 6 bases, with 14 bases left between them.

This clonotype was observed many times. The J gene is TRBJ2-2, the V gene TRBV7-9; 9 bases line up with TRBD2. CDR1 SEHNR and CDR2 FQNEAQ come from the germline V gene (reference sequence). V gave up 6 bases and J gave up 2 bases; unmatched junction bases: 4. CDR3 size: 15 residues. This CDR3 is CASSRAGGNTGELFF. For the CDR3, the DNA is TGTGCCAGCAGTCGAGCGGGGGGAAACACCGGGGAGCTGTTTTTT.

The chain links TRBV20-1 to TRBJ2-3; possible D gene TRBD1, 5 bases. The CDR3 is 14 amino acids. CDR1 and CDR2 (germline): DFQATT, SNEGSKA (reference sequence). The V and J ends lost 6 bases and 1 base respectively, with 14 bases between them. For the CDR3, the DNA is TGCAGTGCCCCTAACCAGGGCGGCACAGATACGCAGTATTTT. Protein: CSAPNQGGTDTQYF.